These T cell receptor beta chains were read from a single sample in a study of OX40 agonist ivuxolimab in advanced cancers. The assay was immunoSEQ multiplex PCR, and TCRdb's table has in-frame clones only and misses some. The sample lists tens of thousands of clones, 85% to 95% occurring once. The material sequenced was CD4+ or CD8+ T cells sorted from blood, taken in a trial of the OX40 agonist ivuxolimab. Receptors were obtained from an adult with an advanced solid tumor such as melanoma, head and neck, liver or kidney cancer. CDR3s include the opening cysteine and the closing phenylalanine or tryptophan. The order of the fields is J gene, D gene, clone size, V gene, CDR3 DNA, CDR3 protein. A D gene is named only where the DNA matches it firmly. Size is omitted from some rows. Given values are once, few, many or a class for expanded clones.

>TRBJ2-1|TRBD2|NA|TRBV5-5
TGTGCCAGCAGCTTTGAACTAGCGTTAACCGATGAGCAGTTCTTC
CASSFELALTDEQFF
>TRBJ2-1|NA|NA|TRBV7-9
TGTGCCAGCAGCCCCGAGTACTCCTTCGAGCAGTTCTTC
CASSPEYSFEQFF
>TRBJ2-1|TRBD2|NA|TRBV10-1
TGCGCCAGCAGTGAACTAGCGGGAGGGCTCAGTGAGCAGTTCTTC
CASSELAGGLSEQFF
>TRBJ2-5|NA|NA|TRBV13
TGTGCCAGCAGTCTACAGGGAGAGACCCAGTACTTC
CASSLQGETQYF
>TRBJ2-1|TRBD2|NA|TRBV7-9
TGTGCCAGCAGCCAGCGGACTAGCGAATACAATGAGCAGTTCTTC
CASSQRTSEYNEQFF
>TRBJ2-1|NA|NA|TRBV6-6
TGTGCCAGCAGTTACGAGGGAAGGTACAATGAGCAGTTCTTC
CASSYEGRYNEQFF
>TRBJ1-5|NA|NA|TRBV23-1
TGCGCCAGCAGTCAGGCACGGAGGGGACCTGCGGATCAGCCCCAGCATTTT
CASSQARRGPADQPQHF
>TRBJ2-7|TRBD2|NA|TRBV5-1
TGCGCCAGCAGCCTAGCGGGATGGGGCTACGAGCAGTACTTC
CASSLAGWGYEQYF
>TRBJ2-2|NA|NA|TRBV27
TGTGCCAGCAGTTTAACGGGCGCCGGGGAGCTGTTTTTT
CASSLTGAGELFF
>TRBJ2-1|NA|NA|TRBV9
TGTGCCAGCAGCGTACAGGGTTGGAATGAGCAGTTCTTC
CASSVQGWNEQFF
>TRBJ1-2|NA|NA|TRBV7-2
TGTGCCAGCAGCTCAAGGATGGGCCGGGACGTCCTAAACTATGGCTACACCTTC
CASSSRMGRDVLNYGYTF
>TRBJ2-7|NA|NA|TRBV6-4
TGTGCCAGCAGTGAAGGCCAGGGAGCGCCCTACGAGCAGTACTTC
CASSEGQGAPYEQYF
>TRBJ1-1|NA|NA|TRBV5-1
TGCGCCAGCAGCCCCCCAGGGGACCCGTCAGCTTTCTTT
CASSPPGDPSAFF
>TRBJ1-5|NA|NA|TRBV23-1
TGCGCCAGCAGTCAATCTTCAGTGGAACGGGTGATTTGCAGCAATCAGCCCCAGCATTTT
CASSQSSVERVICSNQPQHF
>TRBJ1-3|TRBD1|NA|TRBV15
TGTGCCACCAGCAGAGATTACAACAGGGGCCATGCTGGAAACACCATATATTTT
CATSRDYNRGHAGNTIYF
>TRBJ2-5|NA|once|TRBV2
TGTGCCAGCGGGAAGATAGATTTCCTAGGGCAAGAGACCCAGTACTTC
CASGKIDFLGQETQYF
>TRBJ1-5|NA|NA|TRBV6-1
TGTGCCAGCAGTGAGGGGAAGGGACGGGATGAGCCCCAGCATTTT
CASSEGKGRDEPQHF
>TRBJ2-7|NA|NA|TRBV11-2
TGTGCCAGCAGCTTAGCGGGTTACTTTTACGAGCAGTACTTC
CASSLAGYFYEQYF
>TRBJ2-7|TRBD1|NA|TRBV10-2
TGCGCCAGCAGGATCGGGACAGCCCAGGTCGAGCAGTACTTC
CASRIGTAQVEQYF
>TRBJ2-3|NA|NA|TRBV6-5
TGTGCCAGCAGAAAGTCGGTAGATACGCAGTATTTT
CASRKSVDTQYF
>TRBJ2-5|NA|NA|TRBV13
TGTGCCAGCAGCCCCGGGGTTCAAGAGACCCAGTACTTC
CASSPGVQETQYF
>TRBJ2-1|TRBD2|NA|TRBV5-6
TGTGCCAGCAGCTTGGGACTAGCGGGATACAATGAGCAGTTCTTC
CASSLGLAGYNEQFF
>TRBJ1-2|NA|once|TRBV5-6
TGTGCCAGCAGCTTGAACCAAGGGGACTATGGCTACACCTTC
CASSLNQGDYGYTF
>TRBJ1-1|TRBD1|NA|TRBV25-1
TGTGCCAGCGGACAGGGCGCCAACACTGAAGCTTTCTTT
CASGQGANTEAFF
>TRBJ2-1|TRBD2|NA|TRBV29-1
TGCAGCGTTGAAGGACTAGCGGGAGGGCTAGTGGGGAATGAGCAGTTCTTC
CSVEGLAGGLVGNEQFF
>TRBJ2-3|TRBD1|NA|TRBV5-1
TGCGCCAGCAGCTTGGCCCCGGACAGGAACGCAGATACGCAGTATTTT
CASSLAPDRNADTQYF
>TRBJ2-1|TRBD1|few|TRBV28
TGTGCCAGCAGTCTGGGACAGAACAATGAGCAGTTCTTC
CASSLGQNNEQFF
>TRBJ2-1|NA|NA|TRBV7-8
TGTGCCAGCAGCTCCTTAGCCCCCCCCGATGAGCAGTTCTTC
CASSSLAPPDEQFF
>TRBJ2-3|TRBD2|NA|TRBV11-2
TGTGCCAGCAGCTTATATCAAGCGGGAGGCACAGATACGCAGTATTTT
CASSLYQAGGTDTQYF
>TRBJ2-7|TRBD2|NA|TRBV5-1
TGCGCCAGCAGCTTTACCTGGGAGGGTAGCTCCTACGAGCAGTACTTC
CASSFTWEGSSYEQYF
>TRBJ2-7|NA|NA|TRBV7-9
TGTGCCAGCAGCTCTGTAACAGGGACCTACGAGCAGTACTTC
CASSSVTGTYEQYF
>TRBJ2-5|NA|NA|TRBV30
TGTGCCTGGAGTGTAACCGCATGGCCCGGGGAGACCCAGTACTTC
CAWSVTAWPGETQYF
>TRBJ1-2|NA|NA|TRBV28
TGTGCCAGCAGTCCAAATTTAGCTAACTATGGCTACACCTTC
CASSPNLANYGYTF
>TRBJ1-1|NA|NA|TRBV9
TGTGCCAGCAGCGCTGTGAACACTGAAGCTTTCTTT
CASSAVNTEAFF
>TRBJ2-7|NA|NA|TRBV30
TGTGCCTGGAGTGCACGGGACCGCCCCTCCTACGAGCAGTACTTC
CAWSARDRPSYEQYF
>TRBJ2-2|NA|NA|TRBV27
TGTGCCAGCAGTCCACACACCGGGGAGCTGTTTTTT
CASSPHTGELFF
>TRBJ1-5|NA|once|TRBV19
TGTGCCAGTAGTCACCAGATTTACCAGCCCCAGCATTTT
CASSHQIYQPQHF
>TRBJ2-5|TRBD2|NA|TRBV2
TGTGCCAGCGAACCCGGAGGAATAGCCGGGACTAGCGGGAGGGGAGAGACCCAGTACTTC
CASEPGGIAGTSGRGETQYF
>TRBJ2-1|NA|NA|TRBV16
TGTGCCAGCAGCCAACGGGTAAGGGCCCTCGGGAATGAGCAGTTCTTC
CASSQRVRALGNEQFF
>TRBJ1-1|NA|NA|TRBV2
TGTGCCAGCAGCCCCCCCGGACAGTTGAACACTGAAGCTTTCTTT
CASSPPGQLNTEAFF
>TRBJ2-2|TRBD2|NA|TRBV2
TGTGCCAGCTGGGGAAAGCTAGCGGTTATTGACACCGGGGAGCTGTTTTTT
CASWGKLAVIDTGELFF
>TRBJ2-5|NA|NA|TRBV2
TGTGCCAGCAGGACTTATGCCCAGGGTCCCCAAGAGACCCAGTACTTC
CASRTYAQGPQETQYF
>TRBJ2-1|NA|NA|TRBV2
TGTGCCAGCGGAGGGACTTCATACAATGAGCAGTTCTTC
CASGGTSYNEQFF
>TRBJ2-7|TRBD2|once|TRBV10-2
TGCGCCAGCAGCCATTTCGTCGGCGGCGGGAGGGCCGATGAGCAGTACTTC
CASSHFVGGGRADEQYF
>TRBJ2-1|TRBD2|NA|TRBV9
TGTGCCAGCAGCGCTGGGACTAGCGGATTATACAATGAGCAGTTCTTC
CASSAGTSGLYNEQFF
>TRBJ2-7|NA|few|TRBV7-9
TGTGCCAGCAGCTTGGGGGACCTAAGTCCCTACGAGCAGTACTTC
CASSLGDLSPYEQYF
>TRBJ2-7|TRBD1|NA|TRBV18
TGTGCCAGCTCACCCCGGGACAGGGCCTCCTACGAGCAGTACTTC
CASSPRDRASYEQYF
>TRBJ2-1|NA|NA|TRBV11-2
TGTGCCAGCAGCTTAGGTAGGGAGCAGTTCTTC
CASSLGREQFF